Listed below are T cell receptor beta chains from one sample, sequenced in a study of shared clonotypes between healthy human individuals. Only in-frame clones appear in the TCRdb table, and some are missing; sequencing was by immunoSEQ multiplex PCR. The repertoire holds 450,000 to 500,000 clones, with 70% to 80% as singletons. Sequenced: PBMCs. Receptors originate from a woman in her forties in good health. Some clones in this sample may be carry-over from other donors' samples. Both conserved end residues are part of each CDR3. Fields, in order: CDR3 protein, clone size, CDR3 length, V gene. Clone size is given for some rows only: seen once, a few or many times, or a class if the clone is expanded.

CDR3 protein: CASSPPGSSGETQYF; clone size: few; CDR3 length: 15; V gene: TRBV18
CDR3 protein: CASSFGASGPEDTEAFF; clone size: once; CDR3 length: 17; V gene: TRBV28
CDR3 protein: CASSYFGMYNEQFF; clone size: few; CDR3 length: 14; V gene: TRBV6-5
CDR3 protein: CASSLRGGTDTQYF; clone size: -; CDR3 length: 14; V gene: TRBV28
CDR3 protein: CASSLTGVATEAFF; clone size: -; CDR3 length: 14; V gene: TRBV5-1
CDR3 protein: CAISETGRDYEQYF; clone size: once; CDR3 length: 14; V gene: TRBV10-3
CDR3 protein: CASSLGARALNEKLFF; clone size: once; CDR3 length: 16; V gene: TRBV7-9
CDR3 protein: CASSLVLAGAQETQYF; clone size: -; CDR3 length: 16; V gene: TRBV7-2
CDR3 protein: CAWSPGRAGGEQYF; clone size: -; CDR3 length: 14; V gene: TRBV30
CDR3 protein: CASSQSRGAAQPQHF; clone size: -; CDR3 length: 15; V gene: TRBV23-1
CDR3 protein: CASSSEREVQFF; clone size: -; CDR3 length: 12; V gene: TRBV10-1
CDR3 protein: CATSRDHFPLNQPQHF; clone size: -; CDR3 length: 16; V gene: TRBV15
CDR3 protein: CASSYSPGSGYGYTF; clone size: once; CDR3 length: 15; V gene: TRBV6-5
CDR3 protein: CASSFQLASQETQYF; clone size: -; CDR3 length: 15; V gene: TRBV7-2
CDR3 protein: CASSLNPTREQYF; clone size: -; CDR3 length: 13; V gene: TRBV5-1
CDR3 protein: CASSPGYEQYF; clone size: -; CDR3 length: 11; V gene: TRBV18
CDR3 protein: CASSMGDRLYEQYF; clone size: few; CDR3 length: 14; V gene: TRBV19